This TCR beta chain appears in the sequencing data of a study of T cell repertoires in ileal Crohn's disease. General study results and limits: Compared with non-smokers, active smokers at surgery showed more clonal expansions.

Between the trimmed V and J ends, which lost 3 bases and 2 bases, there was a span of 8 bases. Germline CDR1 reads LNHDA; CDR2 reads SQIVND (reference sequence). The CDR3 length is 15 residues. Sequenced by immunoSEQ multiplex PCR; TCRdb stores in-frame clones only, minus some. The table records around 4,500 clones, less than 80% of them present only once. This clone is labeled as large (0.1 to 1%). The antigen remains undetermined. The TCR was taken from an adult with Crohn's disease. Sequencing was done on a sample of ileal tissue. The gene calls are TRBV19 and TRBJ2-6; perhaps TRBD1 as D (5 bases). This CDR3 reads CASSINRPGANVLTF. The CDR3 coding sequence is TGTGCCAGTAGTATTAACAGGCCTGGGGCCAACGTCCTGACTTTC.